This record covers a single TCR beta chain. CDR1 is LGHDT and CDR2 is YNNKEL in the germline V gene (reference sequence). This CDR3 comprises 14 residues. Between the trimmed V and J ends, which lost 1 base and 6 bases, there was a span of 12 bases. Seattle patients were enrolled during active infection and followed longitudinally. These data come from a study of blood T cell repertoires in COVID-19. Study context: The United States, Italy and Spain supplied acute and convalescent COVID-19 samples. PBMCs, B-cell-depleted T cells, or T cells were the source of the cDNA or gDNA that made up the material.

As processed by the authors: Estimation of nucleated cell counts was performed using reference gene primer amplification. TCRdb keeps only in-frame clones here, not all; method: immunoSEQ multiplex PCR. The DNA was the basis for D and trimming; V, J and clone size are from that table. The profile shows just over 300,000 clones, under 90% of them singletons. This sequence was found in a young woman with COVID-19, enrolled during active disease. This sequence joins TRBV3-1 (or the pseudogene TRBV3-2) and TRBJ1-2; no reliable D call. Source material: peripheral blood. This chain's CDR3 is CASSQVARSNGYTF. The CDR3 region has the DNA TGTGCCAGCAGCCAAGTTGCCCGGTCCAATGGCTACACCTTC.